This T cell receptor beta chain was captured in a study of T-cell memory formation after mild COVID-19. Turning to the study itself: TCR clusters were mostly donor specific. Study results and caveats: Shrinking CD4+ clones were chiefly CM and EM; CD8+ ones were chiefly EMRA. Nothing showed for sure that second-wave clones peaking on day 37 were SARS-CoV-2 specific.

Employing constant-segment primers, 5'RACE generated TCR alpha and TCR beta cDNA libraries bearing sample barcodes and UMIs. Via MiXCR, TCRdb re-called the 5' RACE reads, giving one row per CDR3 protein. The sample lists a few hundred thousand distinct CDR3 sequences, roughly 15% occurring once. Turning to this clonotype: Antigen unknown.

The CDR3 spans 11 residues. Germline CDR1 reads SGHTA; CDR2 reads FQGNSA. V dropped 3 bases and J dropped 11 bases, with 9 bases sitting between them. Sequenced: PBMCs or a T cell subset sorted from them (not recorded which). This receptor was taken from a young man who had mild COVID-19 (a few samples of this study predate the infection). Cell type and time point are not known. The chain couples TRBV7-2 to TRBJ2-3; D remains ambiguous. Here the CDR3 DNA reads TGTGCCAGCAGCTTGGCACGCGGGCAGTATTTT. Protein sequence: CASSLARGQYF.